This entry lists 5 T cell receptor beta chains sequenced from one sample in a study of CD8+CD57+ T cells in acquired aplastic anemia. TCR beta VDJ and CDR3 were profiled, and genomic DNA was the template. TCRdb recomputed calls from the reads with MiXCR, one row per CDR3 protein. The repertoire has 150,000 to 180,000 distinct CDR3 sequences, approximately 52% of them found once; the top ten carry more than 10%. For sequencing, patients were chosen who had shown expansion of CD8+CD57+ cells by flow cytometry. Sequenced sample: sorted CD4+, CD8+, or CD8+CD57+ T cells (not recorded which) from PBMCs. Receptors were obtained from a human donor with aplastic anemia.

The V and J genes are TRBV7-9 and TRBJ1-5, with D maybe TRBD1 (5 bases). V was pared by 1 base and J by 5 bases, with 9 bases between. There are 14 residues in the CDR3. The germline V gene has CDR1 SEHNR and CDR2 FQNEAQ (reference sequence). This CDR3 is CASSLDKGHQPQHF. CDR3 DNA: TGTGCCAGCAGCTTAGATAAGGGGCATCAGCCCCAGCATTTT.

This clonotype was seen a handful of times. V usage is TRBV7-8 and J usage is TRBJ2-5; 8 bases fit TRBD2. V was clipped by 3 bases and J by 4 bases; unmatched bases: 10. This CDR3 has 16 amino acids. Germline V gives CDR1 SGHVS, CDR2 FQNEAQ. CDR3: CASSFRSGGQRETQYF. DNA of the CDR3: TGTGCCAGCAGCTTCCGTTCGGGGGGGCAGAGAGAGACCCAGTACTTC.

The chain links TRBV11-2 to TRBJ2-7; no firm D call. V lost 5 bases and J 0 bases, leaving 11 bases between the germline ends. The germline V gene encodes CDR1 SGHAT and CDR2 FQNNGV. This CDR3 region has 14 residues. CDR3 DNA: TGTGCCAGCAGCAAAATGTTAGCCTCCTACGAGCAGTACTTC. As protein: CASSKMLASYEQYF.

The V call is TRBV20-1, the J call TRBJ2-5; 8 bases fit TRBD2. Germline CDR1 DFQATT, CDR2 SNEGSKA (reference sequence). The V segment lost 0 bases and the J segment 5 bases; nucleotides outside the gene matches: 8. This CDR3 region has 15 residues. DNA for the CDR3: TGCAGTGCTAGAGATCTCGGGAGGGCCGATGAGACCCAGTACTTC. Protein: CSARDLGRADETQYF.

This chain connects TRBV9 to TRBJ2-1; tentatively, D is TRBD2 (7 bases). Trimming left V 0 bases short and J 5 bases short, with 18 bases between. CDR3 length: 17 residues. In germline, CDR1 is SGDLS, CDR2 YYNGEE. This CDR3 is CASSVAGGSSGDNEQFF. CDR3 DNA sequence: TGTGCCAGCAGCGTAGCTGGGGGCTCTAGCGGAGACAATGAGCAGTTCTTC.